This T cell receptor (beta chain) derives from a study of cytomegalovirus exposure and HLA in healthy donors. Study as a whole: There were 100 million to 120 million unique TCR beta sequences, drawn from roughly 200 million T cells, in an earlier analysis.

Points from the study as a whole: Follow-up analysis seemed to connect common viral pathogens with several of the most significant clusters identified. Researchers reported in a later analysis that a missense DCLRE1C variant was tied to TCR beta V- and J-gene trimming.

To note about this clone: Its specificity is unknown.

The CDR3 is made up of 15 amino acids. Deletions cut 3 bases from V and 1 base from J, with 10 bases between. The germline CDR1 and CDR2 sequences are MNHEY and SMNVEV (reference sequence). For the donor in question, CMV serostatus went unrecorded. PCR was performed using 60 Vbeta and 13 Jbeta primers. Sequencing used immunoSEQ multiplex PCR; TCRdb keeps in-frame clones, though not all of them. The table shows more than 100,000 clones, with approximately 80% occurring only once. Specimen: PBMCs. The V and J genes are TRBV27 and TRBJ1-5; weak D call: TRBD1 (5 bases). The receptor was derived from a human donor in good health. The DNA of the CDR3 is TGTGCCAGCAGTTTTTCAGGGATCAGCAATCAGCCCCAGCATTTT. It specifies CASSFSGISNQPQHF.